This entry features one T cell receptor beta chain sequence. Original analysis: Amplification of reference gene primers provided the estimated nucleated cell counts. Assay: immunoSEQ multiplex PCR; the TCRdb copy retains only in-frame clones and omits some. V and J calls and clone size follow that table, whereas D and trimming were derived from the DNA. This repertoire shows 100,000 to 150,000 clones, 90% found once; its top ten account for 3.8%. The CDR3 has 18 amino acids. Germline CDR1 is MNHNS and CDR2 is SASEGT. The junction had 14 bases not matched to a gene; V was cut back by 3 bases and J by 4 bases. This sample is drawn from a study of blood T cell repertoires in COVID-19. Study background: Sites across the United States, Italy and Spain contributed samples from acute and convalescent COVID-19. T cells, B-cell-depleted T cells, or PBMCs provided the cDNA or gDNA that served as material.

The sequencing sample was made of peripheral blood. This sequence joins TRBV6-1 and TRBJ1-3; 8 nucleotides align to TRBD1. The clonotype comes from a woman aged 55 to 70 with COVID-19, enrolled during active disease. The DNA of the CDR3 is TGTGCCAGCAGTGAGGACAGGGTGGTTCGACGGTCCGGAAACACCATATATTTT. It specifies CASSEDRVVRRSGNTIYF.